This T cell receptor beta chain was identified during a study of blood T cell repertoires in COVID-19. Profiling relied on immunoSEQ multiplex PCR, and the TCRdb table lists in-frame clones only, not all of them. Here the sample spans roughly 100,000 clones, about 86% being singletons. The CDR3 loop spans 17 amino acids. Germline values: CDR1 MNHEY, CDR2 SMNVEV (reference sequence). Deletions cut 0 bases from V and 1 base from J, with 15 bases between. This sequence originates from a man older than 75 with acute or convalescent COVID-19. Source material: peripheral blood. This rearrangement joins TRBV27 to TRBJ1-1; D remains unclear. CDR3 amino acids: CASSLSPRRGWNTEAFF. The CDR3 DNA sequence: TGTGCCAGCAGTTTATCCCCTCGCCGGGGATGGAACACTGAAGCTTTCTTT.